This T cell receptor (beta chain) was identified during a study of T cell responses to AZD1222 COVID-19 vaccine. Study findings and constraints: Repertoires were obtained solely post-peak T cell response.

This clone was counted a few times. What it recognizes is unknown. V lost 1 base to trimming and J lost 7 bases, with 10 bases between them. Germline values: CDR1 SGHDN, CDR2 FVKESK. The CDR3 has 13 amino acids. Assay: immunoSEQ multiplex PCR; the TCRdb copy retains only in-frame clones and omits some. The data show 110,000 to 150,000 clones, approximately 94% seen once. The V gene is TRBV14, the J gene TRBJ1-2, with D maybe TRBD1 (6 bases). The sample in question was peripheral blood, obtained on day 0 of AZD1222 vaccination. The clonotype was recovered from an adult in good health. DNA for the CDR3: TGTGCCAGCAGCCAAGCCAGGGGCGGTGGCTACACCTTC. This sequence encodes CASSQARGGGYTF.